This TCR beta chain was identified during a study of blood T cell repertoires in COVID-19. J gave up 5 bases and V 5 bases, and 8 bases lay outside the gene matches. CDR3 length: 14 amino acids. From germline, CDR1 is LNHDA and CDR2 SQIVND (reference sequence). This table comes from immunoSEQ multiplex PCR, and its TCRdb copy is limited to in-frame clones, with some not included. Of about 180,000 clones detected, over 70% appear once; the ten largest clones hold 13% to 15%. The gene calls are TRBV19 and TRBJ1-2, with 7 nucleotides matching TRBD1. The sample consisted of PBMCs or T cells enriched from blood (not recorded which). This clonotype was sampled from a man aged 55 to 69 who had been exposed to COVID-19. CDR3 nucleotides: TGTGCCAGTAGTCCAGGACAGGTTGGGTATGGCTACACCTTC. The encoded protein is CASSPGQVGYGYTF.